Listed below are T cell receptor beta chains from one sample, sequenced in a study of human T cells and chemical hapten exposure. MiXCR, run by TCRdb on the RACE reads, gives a single entry per CDR3 protein. Here the sample spans 35,000 to 50,000 distinct CDR3 sequences, approximately 9.6% being singletons. The source material was whole blood, sampled in connection with sensitization to the hapten diphenylcyclopropenone (DPC). These receptors were obtained from a woman aged 25 to 39 with alopecia areata. Some clones in this sample may be carry-over from other donors' samples. CDR3s include the opening cysteine and the closing phenylalanine or tryptophan. The D gene is left open where the match is weak. Clone size is stated in some rows and not others, as once, few, many or a class when expanded.

>-|TRBJ2-1|TRBV4-3|-
CASSQDGVRALNNEQFF
TGCGCCAGCAGCCAAGATGGGGTCAGGGCATTAAACAATGAGCAGTTCTTC
>-|TRBJ1-1|TRBV9|few
CASSVEGSGEAFF
TGTGCCAGCAGCGTAGAGGGTAGCGGTGAAGCTTTCTTT
>-|TRBJ2-1|TRBV7-9|medium-sized
CASSESTRQFNEQFF
TGTGCCAGCAGCGAGAGTACCAGACAGTTTAATGAGCAGTTCTTC
>-|TRBJ2-5|TRBV20-1|few
CSASTAVYFRETQYF
TGCAGTGCTAGCACGGCCGTTTATTTTCGTGAGACCCAGTACTTC
>-|TRBJ2-2|TRBV9|-
CASSVGIGQNTGELFF
TGTGCCAGCAGCGTAGGGATTGGGCAGAACACCGGGGAGCTGTTTTTT
>TRBD1|TRBJ2-4|TRBV12-3/TRBV12-4|many
CASRRTGGDRNIQYF
TGTGCCAGCAGGCGGACAGGGGGCGATCGAAACATTCAGTACTTC
>TRBD1|TRBJ1-4|TRBV9|few
CASSVSQGNEKLFF
TGTGCCAGCAGCGTATCACAGGGGAATGAAAAACTGTTTTTT
>-|TRBJ2-7|TRBV3-2|-
CASSEGQGASEQYF
TGTGCCAGCAGCGAGGGACAGGGGGCGTCCGAGCAGTACTTC
>TRBD2|TRBJ2-1|TRBV23-1|few
CASSQSWLAGGGSYNEQFF
TGCGCCAGCAGTCAATCATGGCTAGCGGGGGGCGGCTCCTACAATGAGCAGTTCTTC
>-|TRBJ1-1|TRBV19|few
CASRGQENTEAFF
TGTGCCAGTAGGGGCCAGGAGAACACTGAAGCTTTCTTT
>-|TRBJ1-5|TRBV19|many
CASQTGTSNQPQHF
TGTGCCAGCCAAACCGGGACTAGCAATCAGCCCCAGCATTTT
>TRBD1|TRBJ2-1|TRBV20-1|-
CSAAGQGTYNEQFF
TGCAGTGCTGCTGGACAGGGGACCTACAATGAGCAGTTCTTC
>-|TRBJ1-2|TRBV20-1|-
CSAKGAGATEYYGYTF
TGCAGTGCTAAAGGGGCCGGGGCGACAGAGTACTATGGCTACACCTTC
>-|TRBJ2-7|TRBV24-1|few
CATSDGGTPYEQYF
TGTGCCACCAGTGATGGGGGGACACCCTACGAGCAGTACTTC
>-|TRBJ2-1|TRBV5-6|-
CASSEDFYNEQFF
TGTGCCAGCAGCGAGGACTTTTACAATGAGCAGTTCTTC
>TRBD1|TRBJ2-2|TRBV12-3/TRBV12-4|-
CASSWDRVGELFF
TGTGCCAGCAGTTGGGACAGGGTCGGGGAGCTGTTTTTT
>-|TRBJ1-6|TRBV6-2/TRBV6-3|many
CASSPDGPYSPLHF
TGTGCCAGCAGCCCCGACGGACCATACTCACCCCTCCACTTT
>TRBD1|TRBJ2-7|TRBV7-2|-
CASSQRDRGRYEQYF
TGTGCCAGCAGCCAGAGGGACAGGGGGCGGTACGAGCAGTACTTC